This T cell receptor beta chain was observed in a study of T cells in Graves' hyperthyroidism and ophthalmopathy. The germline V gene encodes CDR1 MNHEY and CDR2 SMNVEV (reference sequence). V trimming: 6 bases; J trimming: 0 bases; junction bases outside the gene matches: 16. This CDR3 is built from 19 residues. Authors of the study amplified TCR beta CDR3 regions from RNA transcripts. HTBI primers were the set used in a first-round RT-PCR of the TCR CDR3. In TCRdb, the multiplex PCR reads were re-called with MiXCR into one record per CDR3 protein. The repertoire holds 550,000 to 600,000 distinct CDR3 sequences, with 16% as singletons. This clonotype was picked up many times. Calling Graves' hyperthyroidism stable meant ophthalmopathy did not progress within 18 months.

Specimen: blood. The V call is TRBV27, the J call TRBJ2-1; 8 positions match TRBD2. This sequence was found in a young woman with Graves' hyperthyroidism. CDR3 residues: CASRAGAWGLSSSYNEQFF. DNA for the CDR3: TGTGCCAGCAGAGCGGGAGCGTGGGGTCTGTCCAGCTCCTACAATGAGCAGTTCTTC.